This entry lists 20 T cell receptor beta chains sequenced from one sample in a study of control samples from healthy donors and cancer patients. Assay used: immunoSEQ multiplex PCR; TCRdb lists only in-frame clones, some missing. The sample shows over 100,000 clones, about 89% of them seen only once. The sample comprised blood. These receptor sequences come from a woman aged 45-60 years in good health.

The V gene is TRBV4-1, the J gene TRBJ2-1, with 7 bases aligning to TRBD2. From germline, CDR1 is MGHRA and CDR2 YSYEKL. J lost 5 bases, V lost 1 base, and 5 bases had no gene match. The CDR3 runs to 15 residues. The CDR3 bases are TGCGCCAGCAGCCAAGGCGGGGGAGGCAACAATGAGCAGTTCTTC. Translating gives CASSQGGGGNNEQFF.

The chain employs TRBV7-2 and TRBJ2-3; D is perhaps TRBD2 (7 bases). CDR3 length: 16 residues. V was pared by 1 base and J by 4 bases, with 15 bases between. CDR1 and CDR2 from the germline V gene are SGHTA and FQGNSA. In DNA form, the CDR3 reads TGTGCCAGCAGCTTAGTTCCGGGGGGCGTCCCAGATACGCAGTATTTT. Protein product: CASSLVPGGVPDTQYF. Full variable domain (remainder filled in from reference TRBV7-2 and TRBJ2-3): GAGVSQSPSNKVTEKGKDVELRCDPISGHTALYWYRQSLGQGLEFLIYFQGNSAPDKSGLPSDRFSAERTGGSVSTLTIQRTQQEDSAVYLCASSLVPGGVPDTQYFGPGTRLTVL.

V and J are TRBV9 and TRBJ2-5; D remains ambiguous. The CDR3 length is 15 residues. V shed 0 bases and J shed 4 bases, with 13 bases lying between them. Germline V lookup: CDR1 SGDLS, CDR2 YYNGEE. CDR3 amino acids: CASSVVNRLGETQYF. The CDR3, as DNA: TGTGCCAGCAGCGTAGTTAACCGCCTCGGAGAGACCCAGTACTTC.

This clone was counted a single time. The V and J genes are TRBV7-2 and TRBJ2-3; TRBD2 matches at 16 bases. The CDR3 loop spans 17 amino acids. CDR1 is SGHTA, CDR2 FQGNSA, per germline. V lost 4 bases, J lost 1 base, and 2 bases stayed unmatched. The CDR3 loop reads CASSSGLAGGRTDTQYF. Written as DNA, the CDR3 is TGTGCCAGCAGCTCGGGACTAGCGGGAGGGCGCACAGATACGCAGTATTTT. Complete variable domain (other parts from reference TRBV7-2 and TRBJ2-3): GAGVSQSPSNKVTEKGKDVELRCDPISGHTALYWYRQSLGQGLEFLIYFQGNSAPDKSGLPSDRFSAERTGGSVSTLTIQRTQQEDSAVYLCASSSGLAGGRTDTQYFGPGTRLTVL.

A note on this clone: Other DNA sequences within the sample encode an identical CDR3. V and J are TRBV7-7 and TRBJ2-1; TRBD2 matches 11 bases. In germline, CDR1 is SSHAT, CDR2 FNYEAQ (reference sequence). Unmatched junction bases numbered 6, after V lost 5 bases and J lost 6 bases. The CDR3 consists of 15 residues. The CDR3, as DNA: TGTGCCAGCAGCCCCGGTCTAGCGGGGGGCAATGAGCAGTTCTTC. Residues: CASSPGLAGGNEQFF.

The genes are TRBV24-1 and TRBJ2-2; possible D gene TRBD2, 7 bases. Trimming shortened V by 1 base and J by 4 bases, and 12 bases separated the two germline ends. The germline V gene has CDR1 KGHDR and CDR2 SFDVKD. The CDR3 contains 16 residues. The CDR3 sequence is CATSDFGGASTGELFF. DNA of the CDR3: TGTGCCACCAGTGATTTTGGGGGGGCCAGCACCGGGGAGCTGTTTTTT.

This chain uses TRBV5-1 with TRBJ1-4; TRBD1 agrees at 7 bases. The V segment lost 3 bases and the J segment 8 bases; nucleotides outside the gene matches: 4. Germline lookup yields CDR1 SGHRS and CDR2 YFSETQ. The CDR3 consists of 13 residues. The CDR3 bases are TGCGCCAGCAGCTACAGGGGCGGGGAAAAACTGTTTTTT. Amino acids: CASSYRGGEKLFF.

This clone was detected only a few times. CDR3 amino acids: CASTLTGYNSPLHF. The CDR3 DNA reads as TGTGCCAGTACCTTAACAGGTTATAATTCACCCCTCCACTTT. This rearrangement joins TRBV19 to TRBJ1-6; weak D call: TRBD1 (5 bases). With 7 bases removed from V and 4 bases from J, the gap between germline ends came to 11 bases. The CDR3 totals 14 residues. CDR1 is LNHDA and CDR2 is SQIVND in the germline V gene (reference sequence).

The V and J genes are TRBV6-5 and TRBJ1-6; 10 positions agree with TRBD1. The CDR3 runs 15 residues. Trimming took 4 bases from V and 5 from J; bases not matched to a gene: 2. Germline-derived CDR1 and CDR2 are MNHEY and SVGAGI. As DNA, the CDR3 is TGTGCCAGCAGTTTGGGACAGGGGCATAATTCACCCCTCCACTTT. It specifies CASSLGQGHNSPLHF.

The rearrangement uses TRBV24-1 and TRBJ1-2; 9 nucleotides align to TRBD1. Per germline, CDR1 KGHDR and CDR2 SFDVKD. The CDR3 has 15 amino acids. V lost 3 bases, J lost 6 bases, and 7 bases stayed unmatched. CDR3 in DNA: TGTGCCACCAGTGATACCGGGACAGGGCTAGATGGCTACACCTTC. This gives the protein CATSDTGTGLDGYTF.

V usage is TRBV6-5 and J usage is TRBJ2-7; D ambiguous. CDR1 MNHEY and CDR2 SVGAGI come from the germline V gene. The CDR3 is 11 amino acids. The V end lost 7 bases, the J end lost 3 bases, and 7 bases lay between the germline ends. For the CDR3, the DNA is TGTGCCAGCAAAGAGGTCTACGAGCAGTACTTC. This translates into CASKEVYEQYF.

The CDR3: CASMPGLDLYEQFF. CDR3 in DNA: TGTGCCAGCATGCCGGGACTAGACCTCTATGAGCAGTTCTTC. The chain has TRBV6-5 and TRBJ2-1; TRBD2 matches 8 bases. Looked up from germline, CDR1 is MNHEY and CDR2 is SVGAGI. The trim removed 7 bases at V and 8 bases at J, leaving 10 bases unmatched. This CDR3 contains 14 residues.

The V and J genes are TRBV7-8 and TRBJ1-4, with TRBD1 as a possible D gene (5 bases). CDR3 length: 14 residues. Trimming pared 4 bases from V and 7 bases from J, leaving 13 bases between. Germline V gives CDR1 SGHVS, CDR2 FQNEAQ. The CDR3 DNA is TGTGCCAGCAGCTCCGGGACGGAGGGTGAAAAACTGTTTTTT. Amino acids: CASSSGTEGEKLFF. Combining the CDR3 with reference TRBV7-8 and TRBJ1-4 gives the whole variable domain GAGVSQSPRYKVAKRGQDVALRCDPISGHVSLFWYQQALGQGPEFLTYFQNEAQLDKSGLPSDRFFAERPEGSVSTLKIQRTQQEDSAVYLCASSSGTEGEKLFFGSGTQLSVL.

The CDR3 here is CASSVPGREQYF. The CDR3, as DNA: TGTGCCAGCAGCGTACCGGGACGGGAGCAGTACTTC. J is TRBJ2-7 and V is TRBV9; either TRBD1 or TRBD2 may supply D (5 bases each). Looked up from germline, CDR1 is SGDLS and CDR2 is YYNGEE. V was clipped by 1 base and J by 7 bases, with 9 bases between them. The CDR3 extends over 12 amino acids.

The chain recombines TRBV7-2 with TRBJ2-2; D is perhaps TRBD2 (7 bases). From germline, CDR1 is SGHTA and CDR2 FQGNSA. Trimming took off 5 bases at V and 8 bases at J, with 18 bases between the two ends. CDR3 length: 15 amino acids. The DNA of the CDR3 is TGTGCCAGCAGCCCTCGCGGGGGACATCTGGGGGAGCTGTTTTTT. It is translated as CASSPRGGHLGELFF.

This sequence joins TRBV12-5 and TRBJ1-5, with 7 bases identical to TRBD1. This CDR3 comprises 15 residues. The germline CDR1 and CDR2 sequences are LGHNT and FRNRAP. Trimming removed 4 bases from V and 4 bases from J; junction bases left unmatched: 7. In DNA form, the CDR3 reads TGTGCTAGTGGTTCGCCATCACAGGGGAATCAGCCCCAGCATTTT. Its translation: CASGSPSQGNQPQHF. The full variable domain, its missing parts supplied by reference TRBV12-5 and TRBJ1-5, is DARVTQTPRHKVTEMGQEVTMRCQPILGHNTVFWYRQTMMQGLELLAYFRNRAPLDDSGMPKDRFSAEMPDATLATLKIQPSEPRDSAVYFCASGSPSQGNQPQHFGDGTRLSIL.

The chain combines TRBV6-5 with TRBJ2-7; 9 bases map to TRBD1. The germline V gene encodes CDR1 MNHEY and CDR2 SVGAGI. The V and J ends lost 6 bases and 3 bases, in that order; junction bases with no gene match: 9. This CDR3 has 15 residues. In DNA form, the CDR3 reads TGTGCCAGCAGCGATCTTACAGGGGGCTTCTACGAGCAGTACTTC. It codes for CASSDLTGGFYEQYF.

The rearrangement joins TRBV7-9 to TRBJ2-5; TRBD2 matches at 10 bases. Germline CDR1 reads SEHNR; CDR2 reads FQNEAQ (reference sequence). This CDR3 is 14 amino acids long. Germline trimming cut 8 bases from V and 3 bases from J; bases unmatched to any gene: 6. The CDR3 DNA follows: TGTGCCAGCGGGTGGACTAGCGGTAAAGAGACCCAGTACTTC. It translates to CASGWTSGKETQYF.

The rearrangement links TRBV4-3 to TRBJ2-3, with 8 bases identical to TRBD2. V gave up 2 bases and J gave up 8 bases; unmatched junction bases: 9. Germline CDR1 reads LGHNA; CDR2 reads YSLEER. This CDR3 is built from 15 residues. The CDR3, as DNA: TGCGCCAGCAGCCAACCAGGGACTAGGAAGTTTACGCAGTATTTT. It codes for CASSQPGTRKFTQYF.

The J gene is TRBJ2-7, the V gene TRBV5-4; possibly TRBD1 or TRBD2 for D (7 bases each). Germline V gives CDR1 SGHNT, CDR2 YYREEE (reference sequence). The CDR3 is 14 amino acids. Trimming took 4 bases from V and 5 from J, leaving 16 bases between them. The DNA for the CDR3 is TGTGCCAGCAGCAGGGGGCGGGGAGGGGACGAGCAGTACTTC. This codes for CASSRGRGGDEQYF.